This T cell receptor beta chain originates from a study of shared clonotypes between healthy human individuals. Findings and limits, study-wide: Naive subsets generally exceeded memory subsets in estimated richness. The sampled material consisted only of blood, and tissue repertoires are likely to differ.

The CDR3 runs 14 residues. The V and J ends lost 0 bases and 6 bases respectively, with 10 bases between them. CDR1 and CDR2 (germline): SGHDT, YYEEEE. Only Caucasian adults living in Nashville, Tennessee made up the donor group. In the CD4+ fraction, cells were divided into CD45RA+ naive and CD45RA-negative memory subsets. Concerning this clone itself: Its antigen is not identified.

Sequencing used immunoSEQ multiplex PCR; TCRdb keeps in-frame clones, though not all of them. The table has a few hundred thousand clones, 65% to 70% seen once. The chain couples TRBV5-6 to TRBJ1-5, with D possibly matching TRBD1 (6 bases). The sample consisted of memory CD4+ T cells sorted from blood. Regarding subset: CD45RA-negative fraction. The origin of this receptor is a man younger than 45 in good health. The CDR3 DNA follows: TGTGCCAGCAGCTTGGGGGGGGCAGGTCAGCCCCAGCATTTT. This translates into CASSLGGAGQPQHF. Combining the CDR3 with reference TRBV5-6 and TRBJ1-5 gives the whole variable domain DAGVTQSPTHLIKTRGQQVTLRCSPKSGHDTVSWYQQALGQGPQFIFQYYEEEERQRGNFPDRFSGHQFPNYSSELNVNALLLGDSALYLCASSLGGAGQPQHFGDGTRLSIL.